What follows are 18 T cell receptor beta chains derived from one specimen sequenced in a study of blood T cell repertoires in COVID-19. Method: immunoSEQ multiplex PCR; TCRdb's copy keeps in-frame clones and lacks some. Found here are 250,000 to 350,000 clones, approximately 83% of them singletons; the top ten hold more than 4%. The sequencing input was PBMCs or T cells enriched from blood (not recorded which). The receptors shown here come from a woman aged 25 to 39 who had recovered from COVID-19.

This chain uses TRBV7-9 with TRBJ2-2; perhaps TRBD1 as D (6 bases). CDR3 length: 16 residues. The V end lost 1 base, the J end lost 0 bases, and 9 bases lay between the germline ends. In germline, CDR1 is SEHNR, CDR2 FQNEAQ (reference sequence). CDR3 loop: CASSLGTGSNTGELFF. CDR3 DNA sequence: TGTGCCAGCAGCTTAGGAACAGGGTCGAACACCGGGGAGCTGTTTTTT.

The rearrangement joins TRBV29-1 to TRBJ1-1; possible D gene TRBD1, 5 bases. The V and J ends lost 0 bases and 4 bases respectively, with 12 bases between them. This CDR3 region has 14 residues. Per the germline V gene, CDR1 is SQVTM and CDR2 is ANQGSEA. The CDR3 loop reads CSVEDLGGGTEAFF. In DNA, the CDR3 is TGCAGCGTTGAAGATCTGGGGGGGGGCACTGAAGCTTTCTTT.

The rearrangement joins TRBV7-9 to TRBJ1-1; D is uncertain. This CDR3 has 18 amino acids. The V end lost 1 base, the J end lost 4 bases, and 22 bases lay between the germline ends. CDR1 is SEHNR, CDR2 FQNEAQ, per germline (reference sequence). CDR3 loop: CASSLVGYGLIDSTEAFF. As DNA, the CDR3 is TGTGCCAGCAGCTTAGTTGGCTATGGACTGATTGATTCCACTGAAGCTTTCTTT.

The chain couples TRBV29-1 to TRBJ1-2; 8 nucleotides align to TRBD1. Germline assignment: CDR1 SQVTM and CDR2 ANQGSEA. Losses at the gene ends were 3 bases for V and 8 bases for J; bases not matched to a gene: 5. The CDR3 consists of 12 residues. CDR3 amino acids: CSVDLTGEGYTF. DNA for the CDR3: TGCAGCGTTGACCTGACAGGGGAAGGCTACACCTTC.

V is TRBV25-1 and J is TRBJ1-4, with 7 bases aligning to TRBD1. J was trimmed by 6 bases and V by 7 bases; bases with no gene match: 5. CDR1 is MGHDK, CDR2 SYGVNS, per germline. CDR3 length equals 13 residues. The CDR3 bases are TGTGCCAGCATGGGACAGACCGATGAAAAACTGTTTTTT. Its protein product is CASMGQTDEKLFF.

The chain couples TRBV10-3 to TRBJ2-5; 9 positions agree with TRBD1. J was trimmed by 2 bases and V by 4 bases; bases with no gene match: 8. The CDR3 is made up of 16 amino acids. Germline V CDR1 and CDR2: ENHRY, SYGVKD. CDR3: CAISVLGQGLQETQYF. The DNA for the CDR3 is TGTGCCATCAGTGTATTGGGACAGGGATTACAAGAGACCCAGTACTTC.

The chain has TRBV7-9 and TRBJ2-7, with D perhaps being TRBD1 or TRBD2 (5 bases each). Germline CDR1 is SEHNR and CDR2 is FQNEAQ (reference sequence). This CDR3 is built from 14 residues. Trimming removed 5 bases at V and 2 bases at J, with 13 bases between. The CDR3 DNA reads as TGTGCCAGCAGCAGGGGAGAATCAACCTACGAGCAGTACTTC. Translation: CASSRGESTYEQYF. Supplemented by reference TRBV7-9 and TRBJ2-7, the full variable domain reads DTGVSQNPRHKITKRGQNVTFRCDPISEHNRLYWYRQTLGQGPEFLTYFQNEAQLEKSRLLSDRFSAERPKGSFSTLEIQRTEQGDSAMYLCASSRGESTYEQYFGPGTRLTVT.

The chain carries TRBV2 and TRBJ2-1; D possibly corresponds to TRBD1 (6 bases). Trimming cost V 6 bases and J 10 bases, with 13 bases left between them. The CDR3 sequence is 12 residues long. Looked up from germline, CDR1 is SNHLY and CDR2 is FYNNEI. The CDR3, as DNA: TGTGCCAGCAGAGACAGAAGGGGGGAGCAGTTCTTC. Protein: CASRDRRGEQFF. The variable domain in full, completed from reference TRBV2 and TRBJ2-1, reads EPEVTQTPSHQVTQMGQEVILRCVPISNHLYFYWYRQILGQKVEFLVSFYNNEISEKSEIFDDQFSVERPDGSNFTLKIRSTKLEDSAMYFCASRDRRGEQFFGPGTRLTVL.

This rearrangement joins TRBV7-3 to TRBJ2-6; no clear D gene. Germline values: CDR1 SGHTA, CDR2 FQGTGA. The V end was cut by 2 bases, the J end by 1 base, with 3 bases between. The CDR3 consists of 14 residues. This CDR3 reads CASSLSSGANVLTF. The DNA for the CDR3 is TGTGCCAGCAGCTTATCTTCTGGGGCCAACGTCCTGACTTTC.

A few counts support this clone. The chain links TRBV28 to TRBJ2-3; 10 nucleotides match TRBD1. The length of the CDR3 is 18 residues. The germline V gene encodes CDR1 MDHEN and CDR2 SYDVKM. Losses at the gene ends were 8 bases for V and 7 bases for J; bases not matched to a gene: 21. CDR3 sequence: CASRRKVLRDRGGNTQYF. The CDR3 coding sequence is TGTGCCAGCCGAAGGAAGGTGTTGCGGGACAGGGGAGGAAATACGCAGTATTTT.

The chain joins TRBV7-9 to TRBJ2-3; 9 nucleotides match TRBD2. The germline CDR1 and CDR2 sequences are SEHNR and FQNEAQ (reference sequence). Trimming cost V 5 bases and J 3 bases; bases outside gene matches: 12. This CDR3 is 17 amino acids long. For the CDR3, the DNA is TGTGCCAGCAGCCCACCCAGCGGGGGGCGGGTGACAGATACGCAGTATTTT. Its protein product is CASSPPSGGRVTDTQYF.

V gene TRBV7-9 combines with J gene TRBJ1-2; D gene unclear. CDR1 and CDR2 (germline): SEHNR, FQNEAQ (reference sequence). V was trimmed by 8 bases and J by 5 bases, leaving 9 bases between them. The CDR3 contains 11 residues. The CDR3 loop is CASGEEYGYTF. As DNA, the CDR3 is TGTGCCAGCGGTGAGGAGTATGGCTACACCTTC.

The CDR3 nucleotides read TGTGCCAGCAGTGGGACTAGCAATGAGCAGTTCTTC. Translation gives CASSGTSNEQFF. V is TRBV12-3 or TRBV12-4 and J is TRBJ2-1; TRBD2 matches at 8 bases. The J segment lost 6 bases and the V segment lost 5 bases, leaving 0 bases of the junction unmatched. The CDR3 sequence is 12 residues long.

This chain joins TRBV6-5 and TRBJ1-3; D is ambiguous. The ends were cut back, 0 bases at V and 0 bases at J, with 6 bases in the middle. The CDR3 sequence is 15 residues long. Germline values: CDR1 MNHEY, CDR2 SVGAGI. The CDR3 protein is CASSYSGSSGNTIYF. The CDR3 region has the DNA TGTGCCAGCAGTTACTCGGGGAGCTCTGGAAACACCATATATTTT.

The genes are TRBV5-4 and TRBJ2-1; D is perhaps TRBD2 (5 bases). This CDR3 comprises 15 residues. Germline CDR1 reads SGHNT; CDR2 reads YYREEE (reference sequence). V was clipped by 2 bases and J by 7 bases, with 16 bases between them. The CDR3: CASSFGGSLRNEQFF. Here the CDR3 DNA reads TGTGCCAGCAGCTTCGGTGGGAGTCTTCGGAATGAGCAGTTCTTC.

This clone has only a few counts. The chain links TRBV3-1 (or the pseudogene TRBV3-2) to TRBJ1-6; D unresolved. V lost 4 bases to trimming and J lost 8 bases, with 12 bases between them. Germline V lookup: CDR1 LGHDT, CDR2 YNNKEL (reference sequence). The length of the CDR3 is 14 residues. The CDR3 reads CASSPRNRDSPLHF. CDR3 sequence (DNA): TGTGCCAGCAGCCCCCGTAATCGTGATTCACCCCTCCACTTT.

The chain employs TRBV28 and TRBJ1-2; 10 bases align to TRBD1. V lost 6 bases and J lost 3; bases outside the gene matches: 7. The CDR3 is made up of 15 amino acids. Germline V gene data show CDR1 as MDHEN and CDR2 as SYDVKM. The CDR3 DNA reads TGTGCCAGCAGAACCTTGACAGGGGGCGACTATGGCTACACCTTC. It codes for CASRTLTGGDYGYTF.

The chain employs TRBV5-1 and TRBJ2-5; D is possibly TRBD2 (6 bases). The CDR3 consists of 16 residues. From germline, CDR1 is SGHRS and CDR2 YFSETQ. The germline V and J ends were trimmed by 5 bases and 5 bases, with 22 bases remaining between them. The CDR3 nucleotides are TGCGCCAGCAGAGCCGGAGGGGTACAGGTGGTGGAGACCCAGTACTTC. It yields the protein CASRAGGVQVVETQYF.